This entry is about one T cell receptor (beta chain). Amplification targeted the TCR beta CDR3 regions, with RNA transcripts as the source material. First-round RT-PCR employed HTBI primers, with a second-round multiplex PCR after it. MiXCR, applied by TCRdb to the multiplex PCR reads, yields one record per CDR3 protein. The sample has about 380,000 distinct CDR3 sequences; approximately 15% are singletons. This record comes from a study of Graves' ophthalmopathy and Graves' hyperthyroidism. Sequences were obtained from peripheral blood. This clonotype originated in a woman aged 18-35 years with stable Graves' hyperthyroidism.

The CDR3 loop reads CASSTDRANTGELFF. The CDR3, as DNA: TGTGCCAGCAGCACCGACAGGGCCAACACCGGGGAGCTGTTTTTT. This chain connects TRBV6-2 or TRBV6-3 to TRBJ2-2; 7 nucleotides agree with TRBD1. V shed 6 bases and J 2 bases; nucleotides not matched to a gene: 6. The CDR3 is made up of 15 amino acids. Germline V CDR1 and CDR2: MNHEY, SVGEGT.